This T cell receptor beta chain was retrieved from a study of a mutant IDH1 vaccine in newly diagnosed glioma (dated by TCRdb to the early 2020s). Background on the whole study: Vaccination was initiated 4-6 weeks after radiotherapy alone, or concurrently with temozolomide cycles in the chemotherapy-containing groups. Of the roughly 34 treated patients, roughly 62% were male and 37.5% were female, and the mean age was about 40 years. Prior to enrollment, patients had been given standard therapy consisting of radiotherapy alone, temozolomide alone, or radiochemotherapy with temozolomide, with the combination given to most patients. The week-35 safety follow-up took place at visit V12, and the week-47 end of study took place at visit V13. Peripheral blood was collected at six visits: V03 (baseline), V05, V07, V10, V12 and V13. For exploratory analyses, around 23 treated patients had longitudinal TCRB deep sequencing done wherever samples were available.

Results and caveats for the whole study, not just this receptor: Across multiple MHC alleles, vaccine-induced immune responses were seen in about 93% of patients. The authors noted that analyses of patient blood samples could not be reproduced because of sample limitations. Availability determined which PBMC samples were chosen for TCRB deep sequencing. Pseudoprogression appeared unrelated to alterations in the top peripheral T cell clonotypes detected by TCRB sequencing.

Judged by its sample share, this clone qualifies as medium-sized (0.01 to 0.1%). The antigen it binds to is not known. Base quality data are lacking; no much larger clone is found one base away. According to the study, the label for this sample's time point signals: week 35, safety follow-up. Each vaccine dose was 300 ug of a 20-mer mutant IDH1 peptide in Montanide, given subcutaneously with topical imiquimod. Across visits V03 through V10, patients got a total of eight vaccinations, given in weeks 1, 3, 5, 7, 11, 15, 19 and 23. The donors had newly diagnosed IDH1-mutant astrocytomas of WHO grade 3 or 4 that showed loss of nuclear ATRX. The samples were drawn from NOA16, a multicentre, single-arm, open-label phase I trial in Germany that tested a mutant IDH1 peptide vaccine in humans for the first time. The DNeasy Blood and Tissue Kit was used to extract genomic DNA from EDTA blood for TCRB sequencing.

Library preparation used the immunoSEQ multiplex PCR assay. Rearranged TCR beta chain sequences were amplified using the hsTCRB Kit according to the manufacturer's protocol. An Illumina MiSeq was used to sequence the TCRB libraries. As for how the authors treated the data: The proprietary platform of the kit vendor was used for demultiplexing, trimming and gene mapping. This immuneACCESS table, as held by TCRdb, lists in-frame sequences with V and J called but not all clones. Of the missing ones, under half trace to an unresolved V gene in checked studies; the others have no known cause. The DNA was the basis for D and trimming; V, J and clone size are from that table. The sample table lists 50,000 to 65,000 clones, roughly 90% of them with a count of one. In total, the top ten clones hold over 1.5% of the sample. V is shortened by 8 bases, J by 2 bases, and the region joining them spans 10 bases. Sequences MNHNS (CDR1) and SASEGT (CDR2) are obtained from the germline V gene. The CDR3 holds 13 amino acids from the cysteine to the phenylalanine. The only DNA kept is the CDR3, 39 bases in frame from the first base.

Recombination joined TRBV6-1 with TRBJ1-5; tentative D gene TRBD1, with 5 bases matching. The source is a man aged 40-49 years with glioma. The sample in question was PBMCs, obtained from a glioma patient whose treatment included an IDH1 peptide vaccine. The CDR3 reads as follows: CASPEQGNQPQHF. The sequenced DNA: TGTGCCAGCCCGGAACAGGGCAATCAGCCCCAGCATTTT.